This T cell receptor beta chain comes out of a study of metastatic and nonmetastatic thyroid tumors. Overall study: Malignant and benign thyroid patients had repertoires compared in peripheral blood and tumor or nodule tissue.

None of the patients had undergone any treatment ahead of thyroid surgery. This clone was recorded a few times. One end of the junction fails to match germline, which may point to a read error. TCRdb ran MiXCR on the PCR reads. This table has about 39,000 clones, around a fifth appearing once. The CDR3 has 15 amino acids. Germline-derived CDR1 and CDR2 are MNHEY and SVGEGT. The sequencing input was blood. This receptor was taken from a female donor with papillary thyroid cancer or a benign thyroid nodule (not recorded which). Some clones in this sample may be carry-over from other donors' samples. The chain has TRBV6-2 or TRBV6-3 and TRBJ2-7; 7 bases align to TRBD2. CDR3 coding DNA: TGTGCCAGCAGCACCGGGACTACCGGGATGAGGGAGCAGTACTTT. Translated: CASSTGTTGMREQYF.